Shown below are 29 T cell receptor beta chains from a single sample sequenced in a study of OX40 agonist ivuxolimab in advanced cancers. Only in-frame clones appear in the TCRdb table, and some are missing; sequencing was by immunoSEQ multiplex PCR. The sample lists tens of thousands of clones; around 87% were seen once. Source: CD4+ or CD8+ T cells sorted from blood, taken in a trial of the OX40 agonist ivuxolimab. Receptor source: an adult with an advanced solid tumor such as melanoma, head and neck, liver or kidney cancer.

The chain couples TRBV27 to TRBJ1-1, with TRBD1 matching over 10 bases. Germline loops: CDR1 MNHEY, CDR2 SMNVEV (reference sequence). The length of the CDR3 is 19 residues. V was clipped by 5 bases and J by 0 bases; unmatched bases: 15. CDR3 nucleotide sequence: TGTGCCAGCAGTCCCCCAAGTCCCAGGACAGGGGGTATGAACACTGAAGCTTTCTTT. Amino acid sequence: CASSPPSPRTGGMNTEAFF.

The chain employs TRBV9 and TRBJ1-1, with a possible D match to TRBD1 (6 bases). The CDR3 spans 17 residues. Germline lookup yields CDR1 SGDLS and CDR2 YYNGEE. Trimming took 2 bases from V and 1 from J, leaving 18 bases between them. Here the CDR3 reads CASSVGQGIVWNTEAFF. The CDR3 nucleotides read TGTGCCAGCAGCGTCGGGCAGGGGATTGTCTGGAACACTGAAGCTTTCTTT.

The chain couples TRBV5-1 to TRBJ1-1; no clear D. Germline assignment: CDR1 SGHRS and CDR2 YFSETQ. The CDR3 runs 15 residues. Trimming took 1 base from V and 4 from J, leaving 14 bases between them. The CDR3 DNA sequence: TGCGCCAGCAGCTTGACGGCGACGGATACCACTGAAGCTTTCTTT. Translation gives CASSLTATDTTEAFF.

The V gene is TRBV19, the J gene TRBJ2-7, with D possibly matching TRBD2 (6 bases). The V gene's germline CDR1 is LNHDA and CDR2 SQIVND (reference sequence). The germline V and J ends were trimmed by 5 bases and 0 bases, with 11 bases remaining between them. The CDR3 extends over 14 amino acids. CDR3 region: CASSAGGSSYEQYF. For the CDR3, the DNA is TGTGCCAGTAGTGCCGGAGGGAGCTCCTACGAGCAGTACTTC. The whole variable domain, filled in from reference TRBV19 and TRBJ2-7, reads DGGITQSPKYLFRKEGQNVTLSCEQNLNHDAMYWYRQDPGQGLRLIYYSQIVNDFQKGDIAEGYSVSREKKESFPLTVTSAQKNPTAFYLCASSAGGSSYEQYFGPGTRLTVT.

V usage is TRBV11-3 and J usage is TRBJ2-5; D gene unclear. The J call is doubtful: the DNA matches TRBJ2-7 better. Per germline, CDR1 SGHNT and CDR2 YENEEA. CDR3 length: 15 residues. CDR3 sequence: CASSPGRGVAYEQYF. The CDR3 DNA reads as TGTGCCAGCAGCCCTGGACGTGGAGTGGCCTACGAGCAGTACTTC.

CDR3 in DNA: TGTGCCAGCACCAAAGTGGGCCATGGTGAGCAGTTCTTC. Translation gives CASTKVGHGEQFF. This sequence joins TRBV11-2 and TRBJ2-1; D is unclear. Trimming took 7 bases from V and 9 from J, leaving 16 bases between them. This CDR3 is 13 amino acids long. Per germline, CDR1 SGHAT and CDR2 FQNNGV.

To note about this clone: Other DNA sequences from this sample encode an identical CDR3 as well. The chain combines TRBV6-5 with TRBJ1-1; D not certain. Germline-derived CDR1 and CDR2 are MNHEY and SVGAGI. There are 13 residues in the CDR3. The germline V and J ends were trimmed by 7 bases and 1 base, with 10 bases remaining between them. The CDR3 region has the DNA TGTGCCAGCACGCAGCTGCCGAACACTGAAGCTTTCTTT. Its protein product is CASTQLPNTEAFF.

V usage is TRBV11-2 and J usage is TRBJ2-7; D might be TRBD2 (6 bases). Between the trimmed V and J ends, which lost 5 bases and 5 bases, there was a span of 16 bases. This CDR3 has 14 amino acids. Germline assignment: CDR1 SGHAT and CDR2 FQNNGV. DNA for the CDR3: TGTGCCAGCAGCCCCCGGGAGTGGGCAAACGAGCAGTACTTC. It codes for CASSPREWANEQYF.

V and J are TRBV15 and TRBJ1-2, with 10 bases fitting TRBD1. CDR1 LNHNV and CDR2 YYDKDF come from the germline V gene (reference sequence). The V and J ends lost 0 bases and 7 bases, in that order; junction bases with no gene match: 11. This CDR3 spans 17 amino acids. CDR3 sequence: CATSRDLGTGDLRGYTF. Written as DNA, the CDR3 is TGTGCCACCAGCAGAGATCTCGGGACAGGGGATCTGCGTGGCTACACCTTC. Full variable domain (outside the CDR3, taken from reference TRBV15 and TRBJ1-2): DAMVIQNPRYQVTQFGKPVTLSCSQTLNHNVMYWYQQKSSQAPKLLFHYYDKDFNNEADTPDNFQSRRPNTSFCFLDIRSPGLGDTAMYLCATSRDLGTGDLRGYTFGSGTRLTVV.

Only one count was recorded for this clone. The chain couples TRBV27 to TRBJ2-1, with D possibly matching TRBD1 (6 bases). The CDR3 extends over 15 amino acids. Per the germline V gene, CDR1 is MNHEY and CDR2 is SMNVEV (reference sequence). Trimming took 2 bases from V and 4 from J, leaving 12 bases between them. Here the CDR3 reads CASSLPGDTYNEQFF. The CDR3, as DNA: TGTGCCAGCAGTTTACCAGGGGACACATACAATGAGCAGTTCTTC.

This chain connects TRBV2 to TRBJ2-1; 9 positions agree with TRBD2. This CDR3 region has 13 residues. V shed 6 bases and J 5 bases; nucleotides not matched to a gene: 2. Germline values: CDR1 SNHLY, CDR2 FYNNEI. This CDR3 is CASRASGDNEQFF. The CDR3 DNA reads TGTGCCAGCAGGGCTAGCGGGGACAATGAGCAGTTCTTC. Supplemented by reference TRBV2 and TRBJ2-1, the full variable domain reads EPEVTQTPSHQVTQMGQEVILRCVPISNHLYFYWYRQILGQKVEFLVSFYNNEISEKSEIFDDQFSVERPDGSNFTLKIRSTKLEDSAMYFCASRASGDNEQFFGPGTRLTVL.

This chain links TRBV7-2 with TRBJ2-2, with 13 bases that match TRBD2. J was trimmed by 5 bases and V by 3 bases; bases with no gene match: 6. The CDR3 is made up of 17 amino acids. Germline V gene sequence: CDR1 SGHTA, CDR2 FQGNSA. The CDR3 loop is CASSFTVTSGRTGELFF. The CDR3 DNA reads as TGTGCCAGCAGCTTTACGGTGACTAGCGGGAGGACCGGGGAGCTGTTTTTT. Filled out from reference TRBV7-2 and TRBJ2-2, the complete variable domain reads GAGVSQSPSNKVTEKGKDVELRCDPISGHTALYWYRQSLGQGLEFLIYFQGNSAPDKSGLPSDRFSAERTGGSVSTLTIQRTQQEDSAVYLCASSFTVTSGRTGELFFGEGSRLTVL.

The V and J genes are TRBV6-4 and TRBJ2-7, with 7 bases identical to TRBD2. V trimming: 4 bases; J trimming: 6 bases; junction bases outside the gene matches: 6. The CDR3 sequence is 13 residues long. Germline V gene data show CDR1 as MRHNA and CDR2 as SNTAGT. The CDR3 DNA follows: TGTGCCAGCAGTGGGGACTACGGGGGCGAGCAGTACTTC. Amino acids: CASSGDYGGEQYF.

V gene TRBV5-8 combines with J gene TRBJ1-3, with a possible D match to TRBD1 (5 bases). Looked up from germline, CDR1 is SGHTS and CDR2 is YDEGEE. The ends were cut back, 3 bases at V and 4 bases at J, with 11 bases in the middle. This CDR3 region has 14 residues. The CDR3 loop is CASSSETDGNTIYF. The CDR3 DNA reads as TGTGCCAGCAGCTCTGAGACAGACGGAAACACCATATATTTT. The variable domain in full, completed from reference TRBV5-8 and TRBJ1-3, reads EAGVTQSPTHLIKTRGQQATLRCSPISGHTSVYWYQQALGLGLQFLLWYDEGEERNRGNFPPRFSGRQFPNYSSELNVNALELEDSALYLCASSSETDGNTIYFGEGSWLTVV.

The chain uses TRBV11-2 and TRBJ2-2, with 7 nucleotides matching TRBD1. The CDR3 has 17 amino acids. Germline lookup yields CDR1 SGHAT and CDR2 FQNNGV. The J segment lost 1 base and the V segment lost 3 bases, leaving 8 bases of the junction unmatched. CDR3 sequence (DNA): TGTGCCAGCAGCTTTCCTAAAGACAGGGAGAACACCGGGGAGCTGTTTTTT. Translation gives CASSFPKDRENTGELFF.

The V and J genes are TRBV18 and TRBJ2-7; D gene ambiguous. The CDR3 is made up of 13 amino acids. V dropped 0 bases and J dropped 3 bases, with 6 bases sitting between them. Germline CDR1 is KGHSH and CDR2 is LQKENI. The CDR3 spells CASSPPGYYEQYF. Written as DNA, the CDR3 is TGTGCCAGCTCACCACCGGGGTACTACGAGCAGTACTTC.

This chain joins TRBV9 and TRBJ1-2; D possibly corresponds to TRBD1 (6 bases). This CDR3 is 16 amino acids long. V lost 1 base and J 8 bases, leaving 21 bases between the germline ends. Germline V lookup: CDR1 SGDLS, CDR2 YYNGEE. This CDR3 reads CASSVPSDSDPSGYTF. DNA of the CDR3: TGTGCCAGCAGCGTACCTTCGGACAGTGACCCGTCGGGCTACACCTTC. The entire variable domain, with the rest obtained from reference TRBV9 and TRBJ1-2, is as follows: DSGVTQTPKHLITATGQRVTLRCSPRSGDLSVYWYQQSLDQGLQFLIQYYNGEERAKGNILERFSAQQFPDLHSELNLSSLELGDSALYFCASSVPSDSDPSGYTFGSGTRLTVV.

The chain recombines TRBV13 with TRBJ2-7, with 7 bases identical to TRBD2. The CDR3 totals 14 residues. J was trimmed by 7 bases and V by 5 bases; bases with no gene match: 11. Looked up from germline, CDR1 is PRHDT and CDR2 is FYEKMQ (reference sequence). The CDR3 DNA sequence: TGTGCCAGCAGCAGCTCACCGGGGGGAGGGGAGCAGTACTTC. Its translation is CASSSSPGGGEQYF. Looking up the rest from reference TRBV13 and TRBJ2-7 gives the full variable domain: AAGVIQSPRHLIKEKRETATLKCYPIPRHDTVYWYQQGPGQDPQFLISFYEKMQSDKGSIPDRFSAQQFSDYHSELNMSSLELGDSALYFCASSSSPGGGEQYFGPGTRLTVT.

This clone showed up just a few times. This rearrangement joins TRBV19 to TRBJ2-3; 9 nucleotides align to TRBD2. The V gene's germline CDR1 is LNHDA and CDR2 SQIVND (reference sequence). The CDR3 sequence is 14 residues long. Germline trimming cut 8 bases from V and 4 bases from J; bases unmatched to any gene: 7. The CDR3 DNA sequence: TGTGCCAGTTCATTAGCGGGGGTGGCAGATACGCAGTATTTT. Encoded protein: CASSLAGVADTQYF. Filled out from reference TRBV19 and TRBJ2-3, the complete variable domain reads DGGITQSPKYLFRKEGQNVTLSCEQNLNHDAMYWYRQDPGQGLRLIYYSQIVNDFQKGDIAEGYSVSREKKESFPLTVTSAQKNPTAFYLCASSLAGVADTQYFGPGTRLTVL.

This chain connects TRBV5-4 to TRBJ1-2; a possible D gene is TRBD1 (6 bases). This CDR3 contains 16 residues. Germline CDR1 SGHNT, CDR2 YYREEE (reference sequence). V was clipped by 1 base and J by 6 bases, with 19 bases between them. CDR3 coding DNA: TGTGCCAGCAGCTTGTCCCAGATTTTCAGGGGAAATGGCTACACCTTC. It translates to CASSLSQIFRGNGYTF.

V usage is TRBV4-1 and J usage is TRBJ2-2; D is perhaps TRBD1 (7 bases). The ends were cut back, 4 bases at V and 2 bases at J, with 11 bases in the middle. CDR1 and CDR2 from the germline V gene are MGHRA and YSYEKL. The CDR3 covers 15 residues. DNA for the CDR3: TGCGCCAGCAGCCTTGGAGGGGGCAACACCGGGGAGCTGTTTTTT. Translation gives CASSLGGGNTGELFF.

The chain employs TRBV7-3 and TRBJ1-2; TRBD1 agrees at 7 bases. Trimming took 2 bases from V and 8 from J; bases not matched to a gene: 5. The CDR3 has 13 amino acids. The V gene's germline CDR1 is SGHTA and CDR2 FQGTGA. CDR3 sequence reads: CASSLSGQDGYTF. DNA of the CDR3: TGTGCCAGCAGCTTATCCGGACAGGACGGCTACACCTTC.

The V gene is TRBV5-4, the J gene TRBJ2-7; no clear D. The V and J ends lost 4 bases and 3 bases respectively, with 8 bases between them. The CDR3 length is 12 residues. Germline V gives CDR1 SGHNT, CDR2 YYREEE (reference sequence). CDR3 sequence reads: CASSAESYEQYF. For the CDR3, the DNA is TGTGCCAGCAGCGCTGAGAGCTACGAGCAGTACTTC. The complete variable domain, with remaining parts taken from reference TRBV5-4 and TRBJ2-7, reads ETGVTQSPTHLIKTRGQQVTLRCSSQSGHNTVSWYQQALGQGPQFIFQYYREEENGRGNFPPRFSGLQFPNYSSELNVNALELDDSALYLCASSAESYEQYFGPGTRLTVT.

This chain uses TRBV7-8 with TRBJ2-7; D is perhaps TRBD2 (7 bases). CDR3 size: 13 residues. V was trimmed by 5 bases and J by 6 bases, leaving 14 bases between them. The germline V gene encodes CDR1 SGHVS and CDR2 FQNEAQ. The CDR3 protein is CASSQLGGVEQYF. The CDR3 coding sequence is TGTGCCAGCAGCCAACTAGGGGGGGTCGAGCAGTACTTC.

The rearrangement uses TRBV30 and TRBJ2-3; 7 bases match TRBD2. Germline-derived CDR1 and CDR2 are GTSNPN and SVGIG (reference sequence). The junction had 8 bases not matched to a gene; V was cut back by 5 bases and J by 0 bases. CDR3 length: 15 residues. The CDR3 DNA sequence: TGTGCCTGGTCCGGCAGCGGGACTAGCACAGATACGCAGTATTTT. Amino acid sequence: CAWSGSGTSTDTQYF.

The chain uses TRBV21-1 and TRBJ2-7; the table's TRBD2 call for D was not verified on the DNA. TRBV21-1 is given as a pseudogene. The CDR3 has 15 amino acids. CDR3 coding DNA: TGTGCCAGCAGCAAAGGGGGGGTGGGGGGGCTTGAGCAGTACTTC. It is translated as CASSKGGVGGLEQYF.

In DNA, the CDR3 is TGCAGCGCTCCCAGCGGGGGCGTTGGCTACACCTTC. This gives the protein CSAPSGGVGYTF. The chain carries TRBV29-1 and TRBJ1-2; D perhaps matches TRBD1 (6 bases). This CDR3 comprises 12 residues. Per the germline V gene, CDR1 is SQVTM and CDR2 is ANQGSEA. V shed 7 bases and J shed 7 bases, with 16 bases lying between them.

CDR3 in amino acids: CASSLALEDTGELFF. DNA for the CDR3: TGTGCCAGCAGCTTAGCACTGGAAGACACCGGGGAGCTGTTTTTT. This sequence joins TRBV5-6 and TRBJ2-2; D ambiguous. V was clipped by 2 bases and J by 3 bases, with 11 bases between them. The CDR3 loop spans 15 amino acids. Germline loops: CDR1 SGHDT, CDR2 YYEEEE.

J is TRBJ2-7 and V is TRBV28, with 7 positions matching TRBD2. Trimming at V came to 1 base and at J to 0 bases, leaving 9 bases not matched to a gene. Per germline, CDR1 MDHEN and CDR2 SYDVKM. The CDR3 is 17 residues long. CDR3: CASSLSGGLQVSYEQYF. The DNA of the CDR3 is TGTGCCAGCAGTTTATCGGGAGGACTTCAAGTCTCCTACGAGCAGTACTTC.